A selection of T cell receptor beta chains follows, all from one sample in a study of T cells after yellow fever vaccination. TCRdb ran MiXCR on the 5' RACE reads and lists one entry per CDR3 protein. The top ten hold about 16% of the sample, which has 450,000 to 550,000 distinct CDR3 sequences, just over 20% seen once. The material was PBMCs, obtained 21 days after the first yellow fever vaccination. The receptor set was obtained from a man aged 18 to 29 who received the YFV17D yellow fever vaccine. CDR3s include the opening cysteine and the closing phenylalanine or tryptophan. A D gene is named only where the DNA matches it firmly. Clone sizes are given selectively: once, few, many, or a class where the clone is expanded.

CDR3 DNA: TGTGCCAGCAGCTTAGTGGCAGGGATTAACTATGGCTACACCTTC
CDR3 protein: CASSLVAGINYGYTF
clone size: -
J gene: TRBJ1-2
D gene: -
CDR3 length: 15
V gene: TRBV7-2

CDR3 DNA: TGCGCCAGCAGCCGTGGGACAGACCAAGAGACCCAGTACTTC
CDR3 protein: CASSRGTDQETQYF
clone size: few
J gene: TRBJ2-5
D gene: TRBD1
CDR3 length: 14
V gene: TRBV4-1

CDR3 DNA: TGTGCCAGCAGCCAAGTCTTTCCAGGGTTTTATGGCTACACCTTC
CDR3 protein: CASSQVFPGFYGYTF
clone size: -
J gene: TRBJ1-2
D gene: -
CDR3 length: 15
V gene: TRBV7-9

CDR3 DNA: TGTGCCAGCAGCATCTCGGCAGGGAGGGTAGGACTGTTTTTT
CDR3 protein: CASSISAGRVGLFF
clone size: -
J gene: TRBJ1-4
D gene: -
CDR3 length: 14
V gene: TRBV7-9

CDR3 DNA: TGCAGCATTGAGTCAGTGGGACAGGGCGGTCGGGCGGGAGAAGCTTTCTTT
CDR3 protein: CSIESVGQGGRAGEAFF
clone size: -
J gene: TRBJ1-1
D gene: TRBD1
CDR3 length: 17
V gene: TRBV29-1

CDR3 DNA: TGCAGTGCGAGGACTGACGGCTCCGAGACCCAGTACTTC
CDR3 protein: CSARTDGSETQYF
clone size: -
J gene: TRBJ2-5
D gene: -
CDR3 length: 13
V gene: TRBV20-1

CDR3 DNA: TGTGCCAGCAGTTACTCGCTAGTGAACACTGAAGCTTTCTTT
CDR3 protein: CASSYSLVNTEAFF
clone size: -
J gene: TRBJ1-1
D gene: -
CDR3 length: 14
V gene: TRBV6-5

CDR3 DNA: TGTGCCAGCAGCTCAATTCTAGCGGCCCCATGGGAGCTGTTTTTT
CDR3 protein: CASSSILAAPWELFF
clone size: -
J gene: TRBJ2-2
D gene: TRBD2
CDR3 length: 15
V gene: TRBV7-2

CDR3 DNA: TGCGCCAGCAGCCAAGGACCGGGACAGGGGGCTTACGAGCAGTACTTC
CDR3 protein: CASSQGPGQGAYEQYF
clone size: -
J gene: TRBJ2-7
D gene: TRBD1
CDR3 length: 16
V gene: TRBV4-1

CDR3 DNA: TGTGCCAACTCTAGGACTAGCGGGGCTGGTGAGCAGTACTTC
CDR3 protein: CANSRTSGAGEQYF
clone size: once
J gene: TRBJ2-7
D gene: TRBD2
CDR3 length: 14
V gene: TRBV6-1

CDR3 DNA: TGCAGTGCTAGAGCAGGGAGCGTGAACACTGAAGCTTTCTTT
CDR3 protein: CSARAGSVNTEAFF
clone size: -
J gene: TRBJ1-1
D gene: -
CDR3 length: 14
V gene: TRBV20-1

CDR3 DNA: TGTGCCAGCAGCGCCGCGGGGTACACTGAAGCTTTCTTT
CDR3 protein: CASSAAGYTEAFF
clone size: few
J gene: TRBJ1-1
D gene: -
CDR3 length: 13
V gene: TRBV5-4

CDR3 DNA: TGTGCCAGCAGCTTCGATAACTATGGCTACACCTTC
CDR3 protein: CASSFDNYGYTF
clone size: -
J gene: TRBJ1-2
D gene: -
CDR3 length: 12
V gene: TRBV11-2

CDR3 DNA: TGCGCCAGCAGCCCCCCCGGGGGGGCCGAAAGACCCAATGAGCAGTTCTTC
CDR3 protein: CASSPPGGAERPNEQFF
clone size: few
J gene: TRBJ2-1
D gene: TRBD2
CDR3 length: 17
V gene: TRBV4-1

CDR3 DNA: TGTGCCAGCAGCTTAGCAAGGCCGCACCCAGGGGACACTGAAGCTTTCTTT
CDR3 protein: CASSLARPHPGDTEAFF
clone size: few
J gene: TRBJ1-1
D gene: -
CDR3 length: 17
V gene: TRBV7-2